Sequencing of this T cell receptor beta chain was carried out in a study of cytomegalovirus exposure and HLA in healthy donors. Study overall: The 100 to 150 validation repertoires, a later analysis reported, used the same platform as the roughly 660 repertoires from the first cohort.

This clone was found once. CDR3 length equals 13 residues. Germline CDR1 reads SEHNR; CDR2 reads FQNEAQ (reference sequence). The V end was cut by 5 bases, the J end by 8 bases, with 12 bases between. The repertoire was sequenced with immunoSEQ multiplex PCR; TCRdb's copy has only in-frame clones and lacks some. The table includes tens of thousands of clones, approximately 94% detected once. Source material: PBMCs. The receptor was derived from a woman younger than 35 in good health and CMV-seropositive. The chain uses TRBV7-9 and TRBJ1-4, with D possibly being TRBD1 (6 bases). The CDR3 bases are TGTGCCAGCAGCCCCTGGACAGAGGAAAAACTGTTTTTT. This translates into CASSPWTEEKLFF. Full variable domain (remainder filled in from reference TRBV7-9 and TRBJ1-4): DTGVSQNPRHKITKRGQNVTFRCDPISEHNRLYWYRQTLGQGPEFLTYFQNEAQLEKSRLLSDRFSAERPKGSFSTLEIQRTEQGDSAMYLCASSPWTEEKLFFGSGTQLSVL.